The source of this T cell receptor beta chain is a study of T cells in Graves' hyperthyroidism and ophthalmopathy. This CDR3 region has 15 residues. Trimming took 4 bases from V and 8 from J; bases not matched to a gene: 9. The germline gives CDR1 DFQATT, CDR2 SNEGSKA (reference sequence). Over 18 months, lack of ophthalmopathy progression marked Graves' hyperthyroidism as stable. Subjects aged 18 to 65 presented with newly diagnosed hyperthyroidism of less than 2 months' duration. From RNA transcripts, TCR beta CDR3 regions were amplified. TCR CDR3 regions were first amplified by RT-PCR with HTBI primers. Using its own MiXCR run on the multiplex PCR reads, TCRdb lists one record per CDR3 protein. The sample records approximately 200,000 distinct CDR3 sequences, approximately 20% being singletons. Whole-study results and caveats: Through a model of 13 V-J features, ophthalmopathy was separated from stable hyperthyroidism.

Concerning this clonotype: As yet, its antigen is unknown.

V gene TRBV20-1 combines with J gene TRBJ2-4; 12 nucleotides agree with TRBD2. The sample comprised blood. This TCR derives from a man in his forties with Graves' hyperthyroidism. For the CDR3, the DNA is TGCAGTGCTACCGGACTAGCGGGGCGCATGGACATTCAGTACTTC. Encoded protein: CSATGLAGRMDIQYF.